Below, 6 T cell receptor beta chains from the same sample are listed, as sequenced in a study of blood T cell repertoires in COVID-19. Clones were read by immunoSEQ multiplex PCR, and TCRdb kept only the in-frame ones, dropping some. The sample carries about 56,000 clones, 89% recorded once. Material for sequencing was peripheral blood. These receptors were collected from a human donor in a cohort sampled during active COVID-19.

This chain links TRBV7-2 with TRBJ2-5; 7 positions match TRBD1. The V gene end was trimmed by 7 bases and the J gene end by 5 bases; junction bases not matched to a gene: 10. CDR3 length: 14 residues. Germline CDR1 and CDR2: SGHTA and FQGNSA. This chain's CDR3 is CASTSTGDDETQYF. The CDR3 nucleotides read TGTGCCAGCACCTCAACAGGGGATGACGAGACCCAGTACTTC.

The chain has TRBV7-2 and TRBJ2-5; 13 nucleotides match TRBD2. J gave up 3 bases and V 5 bases, and 3 bases lay outside the gene matches. The CDR3 is 15 residues long. Germline lookup yields CDR1 SGHTA and CDR2 FQGNSA. Here the CDR3 reads CASSPTSGGKETQYF. CDR3 DNA sequence: TGTGCCAGCAGCCCGACTAGCGGGGGGAAAGAGACCCAGTACTTC.

This chain joins TRBV9 and TRBJ2-1; TRBD2 might be the D (6 bases). Looked up from germline, CDR1 is SGDLS and CDR2 is YYNGEE. This CDR3 has 15 amino acids. The V gene lost 0 bases and the J gene lost 4 bases, with 11 bases spanning the gap. CDR3 protein: CASSVGSGPYNEQFF. The CDR3 nucleotides read TGTGCCAGCAGCGTAGGTAGCGGTCCATACAATGAGCAGTTCTTC.

The chain recombines TRBV6-5 with TRBJ1-1; 8 positions agree with TRBD1. Germline assignment: CDR1 MNHEY and CDR2 SVGAGI. The CDR3 consists of 14 residues. Trimming removed 8 bases from V and 0 bases from J; junction bases left unmatched: 5. The CDR3 DNA reads TGTGCCAGCTGGCACAGGGGGATGAACACTGAAGCTTTCTTT. It translates to CASWHRGMNTEAFF.

This chain uses TRBV10-3 with TRBJ2-1; TRBD1 matches at 10 bases. The CDR3 is made up of 15 amino acids. Looked up from germline, CDR1 is ENHRY and CDR2 is SYGVKD. J gave up 3 bases and V 6 bases, and 5 bases lay outside the gene matches. The CDR3 sequence is CAIRRQGADYNEQFF. The CDR3 DNA reads TGTGCCATCAGACGACAGGGGGCGGACTACAATGAGCAGTTCTTC.

This chain joins TRBV7-9 and TRBJ2-7; D unresolved. The CDR3 runs 11 residues. Trimming cost V 7 bases and J 4 bases, with 8 bases left between them. Germline CDR1 reads SEHNR; CDR2 reads FQNEAQ (reference sequence). The CDR3 here is CASTRAYEQYF. The CDR3 DNA sequence: TGTGCCAGCACCCGAGCGTACGAGCAGTACTTC.